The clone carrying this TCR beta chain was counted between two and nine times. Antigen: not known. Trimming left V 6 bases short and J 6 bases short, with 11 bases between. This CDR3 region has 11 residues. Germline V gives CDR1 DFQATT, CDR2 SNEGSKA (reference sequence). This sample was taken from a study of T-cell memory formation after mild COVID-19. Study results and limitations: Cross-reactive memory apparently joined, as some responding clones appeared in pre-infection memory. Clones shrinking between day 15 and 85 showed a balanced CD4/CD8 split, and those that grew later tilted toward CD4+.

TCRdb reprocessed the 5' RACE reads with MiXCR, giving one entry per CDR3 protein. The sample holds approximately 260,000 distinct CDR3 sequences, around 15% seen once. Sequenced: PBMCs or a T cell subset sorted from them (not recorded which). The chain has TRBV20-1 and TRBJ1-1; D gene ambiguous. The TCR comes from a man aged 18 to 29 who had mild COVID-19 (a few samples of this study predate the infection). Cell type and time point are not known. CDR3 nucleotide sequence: TGCAGTGCCGTGGAGAATCCTGAAGCTTTCTTT. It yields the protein CSAVENPEAFF.